This T cell receptor (beta chain) derives from a study of T cell responses to AZD1222 COVID-19 vaccine. Profiling relied on immunoSEQ multiplex PCR, and the TCRdb table lists in-frame clones only, not all of them. The sample records 150,000 to 200,000 clones, 94% being singletons. The CDR3 spans 12 residues. Trimming at V came to 4 bases and at J to 5 bases, leaving 1 base not matched to a gene. Looked up from germline, CDR1 is SGDLS and CDR2 is YYNGEE. The sequencing here drew on peripheral blood, taken on day 0 of AZD1222 vaccination. The V call is TRBV9, the J call TRBJ2-3, with 7 bases lining up with TRBD1. This receptor was identified in an adult in good health. The CDR3 region has the DNA TGTGCCAGCAGCAGGGACAGAGATACGCAGTATTTT. Protein: CASSRDRDTQYF.